This is a list of T cell receptor beta chains from one sample in a study of blood T cell repertoires in COVID-19. TCRdb's copy holds only in-frame clones and misses some; the assay was immunoSEQ multiplex PCR. The table has a few hundred thousand clones, approximately 83% seen once. Sequencing was done on a sample of peripheral blood. These receptors all stem from a man older than 75 with acute or convalescent COVID-19. Each CDR3 is given with its conserved first and last residue. The D gene is left open where the match is weak. Size is omitted from some rows. Given values are once, few, many or a class for expanded clones.

j_call | clone_size | v_call | d_call | cdr3_nt | cdr3_aa
TRBJ1-4 | - | TRBV5-1 | TRBD1 | TGCGCCAGCAGCTCCTCTGGACAGGGAGGAGAAAAACTGTTTTTT | CASSSSGQGGEKLFF
TRBJ1-6 | - | TRBV4-1 | TRBD1 | TGCGCCAGCAGCCATTTGACAGGGAGCTCCTATAATTCACCCCTCCACTTT | CASSHLTGSSYNSPLHF
TRBJ2-1 | once | TRBV7-3 | TRBD1 | TGTGCCAGCAGCCCTGGGACAGGGAAGAGCTCCTACAATGAGCAGTTCTTC | CASSPGTGKSSYNEQFF
TRBJ2-1 | once | TRBV5-1 | TRBD1 | TGCGCCAGCAGCTTTAGGGGACAGAGCTACAATGAGCAGTTCTTC | CASSFRGQSYNEQFF
TRBJ2-7 | - | TRBV7-9 | TRBD1 | TGTGCCAGCAGCTTCAGGGGGCTAGGCGAGCAGTACTTC | CASSFRGLGEQYF
TRBJ2-2 | - | TRBV3-1/TRBV3-2 | - | TGTGCCAGCAGCATTCGAAAGGGGCTCGCAACGAACACCGGGGAGCTGTTTTTT | CASSIRKGLATNTGELFF
TRBJ1-1 | - | TRBV30 | - | TGTGCCTGGGACCCGGTGGGTCCTCAGGGGGCTTTCTTT | CAWDPVGPQGAFF
TRBJ1-2 | few | TRBV21-1 | - | TGTGCCAGTCTTGCCCCGGGACAGGGGGCGCGGGATGGCTACACCTTC | CASLAPGQGARDGYTF
TRBJ1-2 | - | TRBV19 | - | TGTGCCGCTTATGGGGGCGGATACTATGGCTACACCTTC | CAAYGGGYYGYTF
TRBJ1-1 | - | TRBV29-1 | - | TGCAGCGCCCAAGGACAGTTTCGCGGAGCTTTCTTT | CSAQGQFRGAFF
TRBJ1-4 | - | TRBV19 | - | TGTGCCAGTAGTATCCCCTCGGACTGGGGTAATGAAAAACTGTTTTTT | CASSIPSDWGNEKLFF
TRBJ2-1 | - | TRBV3-1/TRBV3-2 | TRBD2 | TGTGCCAGCAGCCAAGTAGGACTAGCTTACAATGAGCAGTTCTTC | CASSQVGLAYNEQFF
TRBJ2-1 | - | TRBV24-1 | TRBD2 | TGTGCCACCAGTAGTTCCGGGACTATCTCCTACAATGAGCAGTTCTTC | CATSSSGTISYNEQFF
TRBJ2-7 | - | TRBV28 | - | TGTGCCAGCAGGGAATCAGGGCCCTCATCCTACGAGCAGTACTTC | CASRESGPSSYEQYF
TRBJ2-7 | - | TRBV27 | - | TGTGCCAGCAGTGAAAAGGGGATCCGGAATTCCTACGAGCAGTACTTC | CASSEKGIRNSYEQYF
TRBJ2-3 | - | TRBV4-1 | TRBD2 | TGCGCCAGCAGCCAAGATCGGGGGGTTACCACAGATACGCAGTATTTT | CASSQDRGVTTDTQYF
TRBJ2-5 | - | TRBV30 | TRBD2 | TGTGCCTGGAGGCCTAGCGGGGGCCAAGAGACCCAGTACTTC | CAWRPSGGQETQYF
TRBJ1-6 | - | TRBV20-1 | TRBD1 | TGCAGTGCTAGTCAATATCGGACAGGACGTAATTCACCCCTCCACTTT | CSASQYRTGRNSPLHF
TRBJ2-1 | few | TRBV18 | - | TGTGCCAGCTCACCAGGACTAAGCAATGAGCAGTTCTTC | CASSPGLSNEQFF
TRBJ1-2 | - | TRBV10-3 | TRBD1 | TGTGCCATCAGTGAGCACCGGGACAGGGGGACTTCCTCTGGCTACACCTTC | CAISEHRDRGTSSGYTF
TRBJ1-2 | - | TRBV5-6 | TRBD1 | TGTGCCAGCAGCCCGGACAGGGGGCGATCAAGCTATGGCTACACCTTC | CASSPDRGRSSYGYTF
TRBJ2-7 | once | TRBV18 | - | TGTGCCAGCTCACCGATCGCCGGGGGATACGAGCAGTACTTC | CASSPIAGGYEQYF
TRBJ1-1 | - | TRBV6-1 | - | TGTGCCAGCGTGTATCTTATGAACACTGAAGCTTTCTTT | CASVYLMNTEAFF
TRBJ1-1 | - | TRBV10-1 | - | TGCGCCAGCAGTGAGTCGAGGGGGACAGAAGCTTTCTTT | CASSESRGTEAFF
TRBJ2-7 | - | TRBV5-1 | TRBD1 | TGCGCCAGCAGCCGGGACAGGGACGAGCAGTACTTC | CASSRDRDEQYF
TRBJ2-5 | - | TRBV28 | TRBD1 | TGTGCCAGCAGCAAGGGGGGACAGGGGAGGGAGACCCAGTACTTC | CASSKGGQGRETQYF
TRBJ2-3 | - | TRBV30 | - | TGTGCCTGTGGTGCGCCGGCGGGTACAGATACGCAGTATTTT | CACGAPAGTDTQYF
TRBJ2-7 | few | TRBV2 | - | TGTGCCAGCACCTGGGGGCGACCGGCCTACGAGCAGTACTTC | CASTWGRPAYEQYF
TRBJ2-4 | - | TRBV19 | TRBD1 | TGTGCCAGTAGTACTCAAAGACAGGGTCAAAACATTCAGTACTTC | CASSTQRQGQNIQYF
TRBJ2-3 | - | TRBV5-1 | - | TGCGCCAGCAGCTTGACGGGTACCACAGATACGCAGTATTTT | CASSLTGTTDTQYF
TRBJ1-2 | - | TRBV2 | - | TGTGCCAGCACCCGCGCCGCGGTCACCTTC | CASTRAAVTF
TRBJ2-1 | few | TRBV19 | TRBD2 | TGTGCCAGTAGAATTCTAGCGGGTGCGGGTGAGCAGTTCTTC | CASRILAGAGEQFF
TRBJ1-6 | once | TRBV28 | - | TGTGCCAGCAGACTTCAATTGAGACCCCTCCACTTT | CASRLQLRPLHF
TRBJ2-1 | - | TRBV5-5 | TRBD1 | TGTGCCAGCAGCCGGGACGCCGGGACAGGGGGTTATGAGCAGTTCTTC | CASSRDAGTGGYEQFF
TRBJ2-5 | - | TRBV9 | - | TGTGCCAGCAGCTCAGCACGGGACAAGAAGACCCAGTACTTC | CASSSARDKKTQYF
TRBJ2-3 | - | TRBV14 | TRBD2 | TGTGCCAGCAGCCCCCCCTGGGACTATACAGATACGCAGTATTTT | CASSPPWDYTDTQYF
TRBJ1-4 | - | TRBV5-1 | - | TGCGCCAGTCGAACACAGGGTAATGAAAAACTGTTTTTT | CASRTQGNEKLFF
TRBJ2-5 | - | TRBV6-5 | - | TGTGCCAGCAGTTACCGTTCGTGGGCCGGAGGGGAGACCCAGTACTTC | CASSYRSWAGGETQYF
TRBJ2-7 | once | TRBV27 | TRBD1 | TGTGCCAGCATTTCGAGACAGGGGGACGAGCAGTACTTC | CASISRQGDEQYF
TRBJ1-1 | - | TRBV5-1 | TRBD1 | TGCGCCAGCAGCTTGCCCGGGACAGGCCTAGAAGCTTTCTTT | CASSLPGTGLEAFF
TRBJ1-5 | few | TRBV19 | TRBD1 | TGTGCCAGTAATAAACCAGGGGGCAGTAGCAATCAGCCCCAGCATTTT | CASNKPGGSSNQPQHF
TRBJ2-7 | - | TRBV7-2 | TRBD2 | TGTGCCAGCAGCCCACGGGGGGGCTCTCTTGAGCAGTACTTC | CASSPRGGSLEQYF
TRBJ1-5 | few | TRBV2 | TRBD1 | TGTGCCTCAGGGGGCGGTCAGCCCCAGCATTTT | CASGGGQPQHF
TRBJ2-5 | few | TRBV28 | - | TGTGCCAGCAGTCCCCCAGGGGGGAGGGAGACCCAGTACTTC | CASSPPGGRETQYF
TRBJ1-5 | - | TRBV6-1 | - | TGTGCCAGCAGTGAAGCGCGTATGTCACCCATGTACCCCCAGCATTTT | CASSEARMSPMYPQHF
TRBJ2-1 | - | TRBV7-9 | - | TGTGCCAGCAGCAAAGGGAGCTCCTACAATGAGCAGTTCTTC | CASSKGSSYNEQFF
TRBJ1-1 | few | TRBV7-2 | - | TGTGCCAGCAGCTTAAGCGGTAACACTGAAGCTTTCTTT | CASSLSGNTEAFF
TRBJ2-7 | - | TRBV11-2 | TRBD1 | TGTGCCAGCAGCTCCGGGACAGTTGAGTACTTC | CASSSGTVEYF
TRBJ1-2 | - | TRBV3-1/TRBV3-2 | - | TGTGCCAGCAGCCAAGAGGGGGGGCACGGCTATGGCTACACCTTC | CASSQEGGHGYGYTF
TRBJ2-3 | - | TRBV5-1 | TRBD2 | TGCGCCAGCAGCCTAGGGACTAGCGGGATGACAGATACGCAGTATTTT | CASSLGTSGMTDTQYF
TRBJ1-3 | - | TRBV5-1 | - | TGCGCCAGCAGCCCCGCCGGGGGGGCCCCTTCCTCTGGAAACACCATATATTTT | CASSPAGGAPSSGNTIYF
TRBJ2-7 | - | TRBV9 | - | TGTGCCAGCAGCGTAGCACCGTCAGATTACGAGCAGTACTTC | CASSVAPSDYEQYF
TRBJ1-1 | - | TRBV19 | - | TGTGCCAGTAGTGCCTCGCCCGGAGCCGGAATCGGTGAAGCTTTCTTT | CASSASPGAGIGEAFF
TRBJ1-6 | - | TRBV7-9 | TRBD1 | TGTGCCAGCAGCTTAGTCGGGACAGCCTCACCCCTCCACTTT | CASSLVGTASPLHF
TRBJ2-7 | - | TRBV18 | - | TGTGCCAGCTCACCACCGAGCTCCTACGAGCAGTACTTC | CASSPPSSYEQYF
TRBJ1-3 | - | TRBV10-1 | - | TGTGCCGGGGGGGCCGGAAACACCATATATTTT | CAGGAGNTIYF
TRBJ1-2 | once | TRBV7-6 | TRBD1 | TGTGCCAGCAGCTTAGGGACAGGGTCGCCATCATATGGCTACACCTTC | CASSLGTGSPSYGYTF
TRBJ2-4 | - | TRBV6-5 | - | TGTGCCAGCAGTCAACCGAGGGCGGCCCAAAACATTCAGTACTTC | CASSQPRAAQNIQYF
TRBJ2-2 | once | TRBV24-1 | TRBD1 | TGTGCCACCAGTGATGGACAGGGACCCGGGGAGCTGTTTTTT | CATSDGQGPGELFF
TRBJ2-3 | - | TRBV2 | TRBD1 | TGTGCCAGCAGACGGACAGGGGACACAGATACGCAGTATTTT | CASRRTGDTDTQYF